The 25 T cell receptor beta chains below come from one sample, sequenced in a study of T cell changes during pregnancy in multiple sclerosis. Assay: immunoSEQ multiplex PCR; the TCRdb copy retains only in-frame clones and omits some. The sample includes 40,000 to 55,000 clones, about 90% of them seen just once. The sequencing used CD8+ T cells from peripheral blood mononuclear cells, collected after pregnancy. The receptor source for this set is a female donor with multiple sclerosis, enrolled in a pregnancy study.

The chain carries TRBV6-1 and TRBJ2-5, with 7 nucleotides matching TRBD2. Trimming removed 7 bases from V and 1 base from J; junction bases left unmatched: 9. Per germline, CDR1 MNHNS and CDR2 SASEGT. The CDR3 length is 15 residues. As DNA, the CDR3 is TGTGCCAGCATTATCCGGCAGCGGGGCCAAGAGACCCAGTACTTC. As protein: CASIIRQRGQETQYF.

This chain joins TRBV7-3 and TRBJ2-3, with 8 bases identical to TRBD2. V lost 0 bases and J lost 2; bases outside the gene matches: 1. This CDR3 is 15 amino acids long. The germline gives CDR1 SGHTA, CDR2 FQGTGA. CDR3: CASSLTGGATDTQYF. CDR3 DNA sequence: TGTGCCAGCAGCTTAACCGGGGGGGCCACAGATACGCAGTATTTT.

The rearrangement joins TRBV27 to TRBJ1-4; D is unresolved. From germline, CDR1 is MNHEY and CDR2 SMNVEV (reference sequence). Trimming left V 0 bases short and J 0 bases short, with 11 bases between. The CDR3 is 17 residues long. The CDR3 coding sequence is TGTGCCAGCAGTTTATCGGTCATTGGAGCAACTAATGAAAAACTGTTTTTT. This codes for CASSLSVIGATNEKLFF.

This chain joins TRBV6-6 and TRBJ2-2; 8 nucleotides line up with TRBD1. Germline V CDR1 and CDR2: MNHNY, SVGAGI (reference sequence). V gave up 3 bases and J gave up 3 bases; unmatched junction bases: 6. The CDR3 runs to 16 residues. CDR3 nucleotide sequence: TGTGCCAGCAGTTATTCTACAGGGGGATACACCGGGGAGCTGTTTTTT. It is translated as CASSYSTGGYTGELFF.

The chain uses TRBV4-3 and TRBJ1-2; D perhaps matches TRBD1 (5 bases). Deletions cut 2 bases from V and 7 bases from J, with 8 bases between. The CDR3 has 12 amino acids. CDR1 and CDR2 from the germline V gene are LGHNA and YSLEER. CDR3 DNA: TGCGCCAGCAGCCAATACGGGGGTGGCTACACCTTC. Residues: CASSQYGGGYTF.

The CDR3 DNA reads as TGTGCCAGCAGCTCCCCGGGGGTCGGTGGCTACACCTTC. Translation gives CASSSPGVGGYTF. This sequence joins TRBV5-8 and TRBJ1-2; possibly TRBD1 for D (5 bases). CDR3 size: 13 residues. Between the trimmed V and J ends, which lost 3 bases and 7 bases, there was a span of 13 bases. The germline V gene has CDR1 SGHTS and CDR2 YDEGEE.

The gene calls are TRBV6-1 and TRBJ2-7, with 7 bases fitting TRBD1. CDR1 and CDR2 from the germline V gene are MNHNS and SASEGT. V lost 4 bases, J lost 2 bases, and 2 bases stayed unmatched. CDR3 length: 13 amino acids. The CDR3 nucleotides are TGTGCCAGCAGTGGACAGGGCCCCTACGAGCAGTACTTC. Residues: CASSGQGPYEQYF.

This clone was recorded only once. V usage is TRBV7-8 and J usage is TRBJ1-5; the D gene is possibly TRBD1 (6 bases). CDR1 and CDR2 (germline): SGHVS, FQNEAQ. CDR3 size: 15 residues. With 5 bases removed from V and 5 bases from J, the gap between germline ends came to 16 bases. DNA for the CDR3: TGTGCCAGCAGCCAAGGCTGGGGGCCTGATCAGCCCCAGCATTTT. Residues: CASSQGWGPDQPQHF.

V is TRBV4-1 and J is TRBJ1-1; D remains ambiguous. Germline CDR1 reads MGHRA; CDR2 reads YSYEKL. V dropped 4 bases and J dropped 0 bases, with 9 bases sitting between them. The CDR3 spans 14 residues. CDR3 sequence reads: CASSPLSLNTEAFF. The CDR3, as DNA: TGCGCCAGCAGCCCCCTCAGTCTGAACACTGAAGCTTTCTTT.

The V call is TRBV6-5, the J call TRBJ2-1; 7 positions agree with TRBD1. V lost 4 bases and J lost 0; bases outside the gene matches: 3. Germline assignment: CDR1 MNHEY and CDR2 SVGAGI. The CDR3 runs 15 residues. CDR3 nucleotide sequence: TGTGCCAGCAGTTTACGGACAGGCTCCTACAATGAGCAGTTCTTC. This sequence encodes CASSLRTGSYNEQFF.

The V gene is TRBV30, the J gene TRBJ1-2; TRBD1 aligns across 12 bases. Germline V CDR1 and CDR2: GTSNPN, SVGIG (reference sequence). V was pared by 3 bases and J by 10 bases, with 6 bases of the junction left unmatched. The CDR3 totals 13 residues. CDR3 sequence reads: CAWRVGTGGNYTF. The CDR3, as DNA: TGTGCCTGGAGAGTCGGGACAGGGGGCAACTACACCTTC. Full variable domain (missing parts from reference TRBV30 and TRBJ1-2): SQTIHQWPATLVQPVGSPLSLECTVEGTSNPNLYWYRQAAGRGLQLLFYSVGIGQISSEVPQNLSASRPQDRQFILSSKKLLLSDSGFYLCAWRVGTGGNYTFGSGTRLTVV.

CDR3 residues: CASFTLYTGELFF. The DNA of the CDR3 is TGTGCCAGCTTCACATTGTACACCGGGGAGCTGTTTTTT. The genes are TRBV6-6 and TRBJ2-2; D call uncertain. The V end lost 8 bases, the J end lost 3 bases, and 10 bases lay between the germline ends. In germline, CDR1 is MNHNY, CDR2 SVGAGI (reference sequence). The CDR3 consists of 13 residues.

The genes are TRBV10-3 and TRBJ2-1, with 7 bases aligning to TRBD2. Germline V gene lookup returns CDR1 ENHRY and CDR2 SYGVKD. With 5 bases clipped from V and 2 bases from J, the junction kept 9 bases outside the gene matches. This CDR3 comprises 16 residues. CDR3 sequence: CAISIGTTGTYNEQFF. DNA of the CDR3: TGTGCCATCAGTATCGGGACTACCGGAACCTACAATGAGCAGTTCTTC.

CDR3 nucleotide sequence: TGTGCCAGCAGTTACGCAGTGAATTCACCCCTCCACTTT. Amino acid sequence: CASSYAVNSPLHF. The rearrangement links TRBV6-5 to TRBJ1-6; D not certain. CDR1 is MNHEY and CDR2 is SVGAGI in the germline V gene. CDR3 length: 13 amino acids. The ends were cut back, 2 bases at V and 7 bases at J, with 6 bases in the middle.

This chain joins TRBV4-2 and TRBJ2-7, with D uncertain. The CDR3 loop spans 15 amino acids. The germline V gene encodes CDR1 LGHNA and CDR2 YNFKEQ. V gave up 0 bases and J gave up 0 bases, with 9 bases separating them. The CDR3 sequence is CASSQDPDSSYEQYF. The CDR3 DNA reads as TGTGCCAGCAGCCAAGATCCAGATTCCTCCTACGAGCAGTACTTC.

This clone was recorded once. The chain has TRBV6-5 and TRBJ2-7; possibly TRBD2 for D (7 bases). V shed 5 bases and J shed 6 bases, with 17 bases lying between them. Germline CDR1 reads MNHEY; CDR2 reads SVGAGI. The CDR3 is 14 amino acids. CDR3 residues: CASSPPGGSAEQYF. CDR3 DNA sequence: TGTGCCAGCAGTCCCCCGGGGGGCAGCGCCGAGCAGTACTTC.

The CDR3 DNA is TGTGCCAGCAGCTCAGACAGGCGAGACTCCTACGAGCAGTACTTC. This sequence encodes CASSSDRRDSYEQYF. The chain carries TRBV9 and TRBJ2-7; D possibly corresponds to TRBD1 (6 bases). The germline V gene encodes CDR1 SGDLS and CDR2 YYNGEE. The CDR3 extends over 15 amino acids. V was trimmed by 4 bases and J by 0 bases, leaving 14 bases between them.

This clone was picked up a small number of times. The J gene is TRBJ1-1, the V gene TRBV5-1; 10 bases align to TRBD1. Germline trimming cut 5 bases from V and 7 bases from J; bases unmatched to any gene: 5. From germline, CDR1 is SGHRS and CDR2 YFSETQ. The CDR3 covers 13 residues. The CDR3 sequence is CASRPGQGLEAFF. CDR3 nucleotides: TGCGCCAGCAGGCCGGGACAGGGGCTTGAAGCTTTCTTT.

In this sample, this clone turned up once. The chain joins TRBV7-8 to TRBJ1-5; maybe TRBD1 (5 bases). Germline-derived CDR1 and CDR2 are SGHVS and FQNEAQ. V lost 3 bases to trimming and J lost 6 bases, with 15 bases between them. CDR3 length: 15 residues. The CDR3 DNA follows: TGTGCCAGCAGCTTGATAGCGGGCGGGGGTCAGCCCCAGCATTTT. This codes for CASSLIAGGGQPQHF.

In this sample, this clone turned up a few times. The rearrangement uses TRBV19 and TRBJ2-3; D is unresolved. Germline lookup yields CDR1 LNHDA and CDR2 SQIVND (reference sequence). The CDR3 consists of 15 residues. Trimming removed 2 bases at V and 0 bases at J, with 9 bases between. The CDR3 DNA reads as TGTGCCAGTAGTATATCTGGAGCTAGCACAGATACGCAGTATTTT. This encodes CASSISGASTDTQYF. Looking up the rest from reference TRBV19 and TRBJ2-3 gives the full variable domain: DGGITQSPKYLFRKEGQNVTLSCEQNLNHDAMYWYRQDPGQGLRLIYYSQIVNDFQKGDIAEGYSVSREKKESFPLTVTSAQKNPTAFYLCASSISGASTDTQYFGPGTRLTVL.

V gene TRBV4-1 combines with J gene TRBJ2-3, with unresolved D. CDR1 is MGHRA, CDR2 YSYEKL, per germline. CDR3 size: 15 residues. With 1 base removed from V and 5 bases from J, the gap between germline ends came to 13 bases. The CDR3 sequence: CASSQGARPLDTQYF. CDR3 DNA: TGCGCCAGCAGCCAAGGGGCCAGGCCATTAGATACGCAGTATTTT.

The genes are TRBV7-6 and TRBJ1-1, with D unclear. The germline gives CDR1 SGHVS, CDR2 FNYEAQ. The CDR3 spans 13 residues. The V gene lost 5 bases and the J gene lost 5 bases, with 12 bases spanning the gap. This CDR3 reads CASSPQEATEAFF. CDR3 nucleotide sequence: TGTGCCAGCAGCCCCCAGGAGGCGACTGAAGCTTTCTTT. The whole variable domain, filled in from reference TRBV7-6 and TRBJ1-1, reads GAGVSQSPRYKVTKRGQDVALRCDPISGHVSLYWYRQALGQGPEFLTYFNYEAQQDKSGLPNDRFSAERPEGSISTLTIQRTEQRDSAMYRCASSPQEATEAFFGQGTRLTVV.

The chain has TRBV27 and TRBJ2-1; 8 bases map to TRBD1. V lost 7 bases and J lost 6; bases outside the gene matches: 14. This CDR3 contains 16 residues. Germline CDR1 and CDR2: MNHEY and SMNVEV (reference sequence). The CDR3 DNA sequence: TGTGCCAGCAATCCGAGACAAGACAGGGGTACCAATGAGCAGTTCTTC. This codes for CASNPRQDRGTNEQFF.

This chain connects TRBV21-1 to TRBJ1-5. TRBV21-1 counts as a pseudogene. The CDR3 extends over 11 amino acids. CDR3 DNA: TGTGCCATTAATAGCAATCAGCCCCAGCATTTT. Encoded protein: CAINSNQPQHF.

This chain connects TRBV5-5 to TRBJ2-2; a possible D gene is TRBD1 (8 bases). Germline CDR1 reads SGHKS; CDR2 reads YYEKEE (reference sequence). The CDR3 consists of 20 residues. V lost 0 bases and J 1 base, leaving 22 bases between the germline ends. The CDR3 sequence: CASSLGSGGQGRGNTGELFF. As DNA, the CDR3 is TGTGCCAGCAGCTTGGGGTCGGGAGGACAGGGAAGGGGGAACACCGGGGAGCTGTTTTTT. The whole variable domain, remainder taken from reference TRBV5-5 and TRBJ2-2, is DAGVTQSPTHLIKTRGQQVTLRCSPISGHKSVSWYQQVLGQGPQFIFQYYEKEERGRGNFPDRFSARQFPNYSSELNVNALLLGDSALYLCASSLGSGGQGRGNTGELFFGEGSRLTVL.